Presented here are 28 T cell receptor beta chains from one specimen sequenced in a study of T cell changes during pregnancy in multiple sclerosis. TCRdb's table, derived via immunoSEQ multiplex PCR, lists solely in-frame clones and lacks some. Among more than 95,000 clones, under 95% were seen once, and the ten largest hold 0.99%. This specimen was peripheral blood, taken after pregnancy. The receptors come from a female donor with multiple sclerosis, enrolled in a pregnancy study.

This rearrangement joins TRBV5-6 to TRBJ2-1; 8 nucleotides line up with TRBD2. V shed 0 bases, J shed 0 bases, and the junction held 8 bases outside the gene matches. Germline CDR1 SGHDT, CDR2 YYEEEE. The CDR3 totals 18 residues. CDR3 DNA sequence: TGTGCCAGCAGCTTGGATCCGATAGCGGGGAGCTCCTACAATGAGCAGTTCTTC. Amino acid sequence: CASSLDPIAGSSYNEQFF.

The chain links TRBV28 to TRBJ2-7; 7 bases align to TRBD2. The CDR3 is 14 residues long. V shed 3 bases, J shed 5 bases, and the junction held 7 bases outside the gene matches. Per germline, CDR1 MDHEN and CDR2 SYDVKM. CDR3 DNA: TGTGCCAGCAGTTTCAATAGCGGGTACAACGAGCAGTACTTC. Its protein product is CASSFNSGYNEQYF.

V usage is TRBV29-1 and J usage is TRBJ2-7; 12 bases are shared with TRBD2. The germline gives CDR1 SQVTM, CDR2 ANQGSEA. This CDR3 has 12 residues. The trim removed 6 bases at V and 7 bases at J, leaving 4 bases unmatched. CDR3 nucleotide sequence: TGCAGCGTCGGACTAGCGGGAAGGGAGCAGTACTTC. Encoded protein: CSVGLAGREQYF.

This clone was seen once. The chain carries TRBV4-3 and TRBJ2-7, with 10 bases lining up with TRBD1. This CDR3 is 16 amino acids long. The J segment lost 5 bases and the V segment lost 3 bases, leaving 10 bases of the junction unmatched. Germline CDR1 LGHNA, CDR2 YSLEER. In nucleotides, the CDR3 is TGCGCCAGCAGCCAGGGAACCGGGACAGGGGTCGACGAGCAGTACTTC. Its translation is CASSQGTGTGVDEQYF.

CDR3 nucleotide sequence: TGTGCCAGCAGCCCCCGGGCAGGGAAAGGGGCCAACGTCCTGACTTTC. This translates into CASSPRAGKGANVLTF. The chain is built from TRBV11-3 and TRBJ2-6, with a possible D match to TRBD1 (5 bases). Trimming pared 5 bases from V and 4 bases from J, leaving 15 bases between. This CDR3 contains 16 residues. In germline, CDR1 is SGHNT, CDR2 YENEEA.

The genes are TRBV14 and TRBJ1-1, with 7 nucleotides matching TRBD1. The V gene's germline CDR1 is SGHDN and CDR2 FVKESK. The length of the CDR3 is 13 residues. The V segment lost 4 bases and the J segment 5 bases; nucleotides outside the gene matches: 4. As DNA, the CDR3 is TGTGCCAGCAGCCCGGGACAGACAACTGAAGCTTTCTTT. This encodes CASSPGQTTEAFF.

V usage is TRBV9 and J usage is TRBJ2-7, with D possibly being TRBD1 (6 bases). This CDR3 contains 16 residues. CDR1 is SGDLS, CDR2 YYNGEE, per germline. V shed 3 bases and J shed 1 base, with 17 bases lying between them. This chain's CDR3 is CASSAQRQGISYEQYF. CDR3 nucleotide sequence: TGTGCCAGCAGCGCCCAGAGGCAGGGGATATCCTACGAGCAGTACTTC.

The chain has TRBV5-4 and TRBJ2-3, with 8 bases that match TRBD1. Germline V lookup: CDR1 SGHNT, CDR2 YYREEE (reference sequence). V shed 3 bases and J 6 bases; nucleotides not matched to a gene: 21. The CDR3 spans 19 residues. The CDR3 loop is CASSSYTFQGAAVRDTQYF. CDR3 DNA: TGTGCCAGCAGCTCCTACACCTTCCAGGGGGCGGCGGTGAGGGATACGCAGTATTTT. The full variable domain, in which reference TRBV5-4 and TRBJ2-3 provide the parts outside the CDR3, is ETGVTQSPTHLIKTRGQQVTLRCSSQSGHNTVSWYQQALGQGPQFIFQYYREEENGRGNFPPRFSGLQFPNYSSELNVNALELDDSALYLCASSSYTFQGAAVRDTQYFGPGTRLTVL.

This chain uses TRBV7-9 with TRBJ2-3; D is undetermined. Trimming removed 5 bases from V and 6 bases from J, with 9 bases in between. The CDR3 sequence is 12 residues long. The V gene's germline CDR1 is SEHNR and CDR2 FQNEAQ (reference sequence). CDR3 DNA sequence: TGTGCCAGCAGCCTATCCGGGGATACGCAGTATTTT. This codes for CASSLSGDTQYF.

The chain uses TRBV18 and TRBJ2-7; 13 bases are a match to TRBD2. CDR3 size: 17 residues. From germline, CDR1 is KGHSH and CDR2 LQKENI. J gave up 0 bases and V 4 bases, and 6 bases lay outside the gene matches. In DNA form, the CDR3 reads TGTGCCAGCTCACTTGGACTAGCGGGAGTGAGCTCCTACGAGCAGTACTTC. This translates into CASSLGLAGVSSYEQYF.

J is TRBJ2-1 and V is TRBV18; tentatively, D is TRBD1 (8 bases). The ends were cut back, 3 bases at V and 7 bases at J, with 16 bases in the middle. CDR1 is KGHSH, CDR2 LQKENI, per germline. The CDR3 runs 15 residues. The CDR3 is CASSPTGDYVNEQFF. CDR3 DNA sequence: TGTGCCAGCTCACCGACAGGGGACTACGTTAATGAGCAGTTCTTC. Complete variable domain (other parts from reference TRBV18 and TRBJ2-1): NAGVMQNPRHLVRRRGQEARLRCSPMKGHSHVYWYRQLPEEGLKFMVYLQKENIIDESGMPKERFSAEFPKEGPSILRIQQVVRGDSAAYFCASSPTGDYVNEQFFGPGTRLTVL.

The chain carries TRBV5-1 and TRBJ2-3; D unclear. This CDR3 region has 12 residues. CDR1 is SGHRS, CDR2 YFSETQ, per germline. V dropped 0 bases and J dropped 4 bases, with 3 bases sitting between them. The chain's CDR3 is CASSLAADTQYF. CDR3 DNA sequence: TGCGCCAGCAGCTTGGCGGCAGATACGCAGTATTTT.

The chain couples TRBV27 to TRBJ2-2; D call uncertain. The CDR3 extends over 14 amino acids. Germline lookup yields CDR1 MNHEY and CDR2 SMNVEV (reference sequence). The V gene lost 4 bases and the J gene lost 0 bases, with 6 bases spanning the gap. CDR3 bases: TGTGCCAGCAGTTGGCCGACGAACACCGGGGAGCTGTTTTTT. Its protein product is CASSWPTNTGELFF.

The chain employs TRBV7-3 and TRBJ1-1; D gene unclear. Trimming left V 1 base short and J 1 base short, with 7 bases between. Germline V CDR1 and CDR2: SGHTA, FQGTGA. This CDR3 is built from 14 residues. The CDR3: CASSLSPGNTEAFF. For the CDR3, the DNA is TGTGCCAGCAGCTTAAGTCCAGGGAACACTGAAGCTTTCTTT.

The V call is TRBV10-3, the J call TRBJ2-3, with a tentative D call TRBD1 (6 bases). Trimming left V 9 bases short and J 6 bases short, with 16 bases between. Germline CDR1 and CDR2: ENHRY and SYGVKD. This CDR3 is 13 amino acids long. CDR3 coding DNA: TGTGCCATAATGGACAGCCACAGGGATACGCAGTATTTT. The encoded protein is CAIMDSHRDTQYF.

The rearrangement joins TRBV6-6 to TRBJ1-1; 7 nucleotides match TRBD1. The CDR3 has 15 amino acids. Germline values: CDR1 MNHNY, CDR2 SVGAGI (reference sequence). J was trimmed by 4 bases and V by 6 bases; bases with no gene match: 11. The CDR3 coding sequence is TGTGCCAGCAGGACAGGGTTCGGTACTCCCACTGAAGCTTTCTTT. Its translation: CASRTGFGTPTEAFF.

This chain uses TRBV27 with TRBJ1-3; D not certain. V was trimmed by 4 bases and J by 0 bases, leaving 7 bases between them. CDR3 length equals 14 residues. The germline V gene has CDR1 MNHEY and CDR2 SMNVEV (reference sequence). The CDR3, as DNA: TGTGCCAGCAGTTCGAGGGACTCTGGAAACACCATATATTTT. Its protein is CASSSRDSGNTIYF.

The chain is built from TRBV7-9 and TRBJ1-1, with TRBD1 matching 11 bases. The CDR3 runs 11 residues. Germline V gene lookup returns CDR1 SEHNR and CDR2 FQNEAQ (reference sequence). After removal of 6 bases from V and 11 bases from J, the junction contained 2 bases not matched to a gene. The CDR3 reads CASRDRGHAFF. CDR3 bases: TGTGCCAGCAGGGACAGGGGGCACGCTTTCTTT.

The rearrangement uses TRBV27 and TRBJ2-3; 7 nucleotides line up with TRBD2. The V and J ends lost 4 bases and 2 bases, in that order; junction bases with no gene match: 9. The CDR3 sequence is 16 residues long. Germline CDR1 is MNHEY and CDR2 is SMNVEV (reference sequence). The CDR3 DNA follows: TGTGCCAGCAGTTATACTAGCGCTTCTTTCACAGATACGCAGTATTTT. Translation gives CASSYTSASFTDTQYF.

The chain joins TRBV9 to TRBJ1-2; TRBD1 matches 8 bases. J gave up 7 bases and V 3 bases, and 5 bases lay outside the gene matches. This CDR3 has 13 residues. Germline V CDR1 and CDR2: SGDLS, YYNGEE. The CDR3 DNA follows: TGTGCCAGCAGCGCATTACAGGGGGGTGGCTACACCTTC. Encoded protein: CASSALQGGGYTF.

This sequence joins TRBV6-5 and TRBJ2-3; 7 positions agree with TRBD1. The germline V gene encodes CDR1 MNHEY and CDR2 SVGAGI. The CDR3 contains 14 residues. The J segment lost 5 bases and the V segment lost 6 bases, leaving 8 bases of the junction unmatched. CDR3 nucleotides: TGTGCCAGCAGACAACCCCACAGGGGAGATACGCAGTATTTT. It specifies CASRQPHRGDTQYF.

V gene TRBV7-3 combines with J gene TRBJ1-1; 8 positions agree with TRBD1. The CDR3 is 14 amino acids. Germline V lookup: CDR1 SGHTA, CDR2 FQGTGA. The V and J ends lost 5 bases and 5 bases, in that order; junction bases with no gene match: 7. The CDR3 spells CASSADRGMTEAFF. CDR3 bases: TGTGCCAGCAGCGCCGACAGGGGAATGACTGAAGCTTTCTTT. The complete variable domain, with remaining parts taken from reference TRBV7-3 and TRBJ1-1, reads GAGVSQTPSNKVTEKGKYVELRCDPISGHTALYWYRQSLGQGPEFLIYFQGTGAADDSGLPNDRFFAVRPEGSVSTLKIQRTERGDSAVYLCASSADRGMTEAFFGQGTRLTVV.

This chain links TRBV5-1 with TRBJ1-1; the D is unclear. Germline V gene data show CDR1 as SGHRS and CDR2 as YFSETQ. The CDR3 has 13 amino acids. Trimming shortened V by 3 bases and J by 0 bases, and 6 bases separated the two germline ends. In DNA, the CDR3 is TGCGCCAGCAGCTCCCGAGTGAACACTGAAGCTTTCTTT. Its protein product is CASSSRVNTEAFF.

The chain has TRBV28 and TRBJ1-4, with D maybe TRBD1 (5 bases). V lost 5 bases and J lost 8, with 18 bases in between. The CDR3 length is 15 residues. Germline values: CDR1 MDHEN, CDR2 SYDVKM. The CDR3 nucleotides read TGTGCCAGCAGTAGGTTTATGGGACTTAAGGAAAAACTGTTTTTT. Protein sequence: CASSRFMGLKEKLFF.

The chain employs TRBV4-1 and TRBJ2-5; D possibly corresponds to TRBD2 (5 bases). Trimming cost V 0 bases and J 2 bases, with 19 bases left between them. Per the germline V gene, CDR1 is MGHRA and CDR2 is YSYEKL. This CDR3 spans 18 amino acids. The CDR3 here is CASSQDQAGSGTQETQYF. In DNA form, the CDR3 reads TGCGCCAGCAGCCAAGATCAAGCCGGAAGCGGTACACAAGAGACCCAGTACTTC.

The chain employs TRBV19 and TRBJ2-7; tentative D call: TRBD1 (5 bases). This CDR3 spans 12 amino acids. V was trimmed by 3 bases and J by 7 bases, leaving 10 bases between them. In germline, CDR1 is LNHDA, CDR2 SQIVND (reference sequence). In nucleotides, the CDR3 is TGTGCCAGTAGTATCTCAAGGGGTGAGCAGTACTTC. Amino acids: CASSISRGEQYF.

The V gene is TRBV5-1, the J gene TRBJ2-1; D unclear. The V gene's germline CDR1 is SGHRS and CDR2 YFSETQ. Trimming took 0 bases from V and 4 from J, leaving 26 bases between them. The CDR3 consists of 20 residues. In DNA form, the CDR3 reads TGCGCCAGCAGCTTGGTAGTTTTTGGGTCAGATCACTATACGTACAATGAGCAGTTCTTC. Amino acid sequence: CASSLVVFGSDHYTYNEQFF.

This clone was counted once. This chain connects TRBV10-3 to TRBJ1-5; D may be TRBD1 (5 bases). Germline V gene data show CDR1 as ENHRY and CDR2 as SYGVKD. With 5 bases removed from V and 6 bases from J, the gap between germline ends came to 17 bases. The CDR3 contains 15 residues. The CDR3 loop is CAISWKATVGQPQHF. DNA for the CDR3: TGTGCCATCAGTTGGAAGGCGACAGTCGGTCAGCCCCAGCATTTT.